This record concerns one TCR beta chain sequence. This entry is derived from a study of T-cell reconstitution after alpha-beta-depleted transplantation in children. A library of TCRbeta sequences, prepared with unique molecular identifiers, was generated. TCRdb fed the PCR reads into MiXCR, producing one record per CDR3 protein. The sample holds hundreds of thousands of distinct CDR3 sequences, around a sixth seen once. Trimming took 0 bases from V and 2 from J, leaving 8 bases between them. The CDR3 covers 14 residues. CDR1 and CDR2 from the germline V gene are LGHNA and YSLEER. The receptor comes from a human donor who donated a stem cell graft to a child with acute myeloid leukemia. The chain is built from TRBV4-3 and TRBJ2-7; D is perhaps TRBD1 (5 bases). The material was PBMCs from the stem cell graft donor, obtained from the stem cell graft. The CDR3 bases are TGCGCCAGCAGCCAAGACTGGGGCACCTACGAGCAGTACTTC. Protein sequence: CASSQDWGTYEQYF.